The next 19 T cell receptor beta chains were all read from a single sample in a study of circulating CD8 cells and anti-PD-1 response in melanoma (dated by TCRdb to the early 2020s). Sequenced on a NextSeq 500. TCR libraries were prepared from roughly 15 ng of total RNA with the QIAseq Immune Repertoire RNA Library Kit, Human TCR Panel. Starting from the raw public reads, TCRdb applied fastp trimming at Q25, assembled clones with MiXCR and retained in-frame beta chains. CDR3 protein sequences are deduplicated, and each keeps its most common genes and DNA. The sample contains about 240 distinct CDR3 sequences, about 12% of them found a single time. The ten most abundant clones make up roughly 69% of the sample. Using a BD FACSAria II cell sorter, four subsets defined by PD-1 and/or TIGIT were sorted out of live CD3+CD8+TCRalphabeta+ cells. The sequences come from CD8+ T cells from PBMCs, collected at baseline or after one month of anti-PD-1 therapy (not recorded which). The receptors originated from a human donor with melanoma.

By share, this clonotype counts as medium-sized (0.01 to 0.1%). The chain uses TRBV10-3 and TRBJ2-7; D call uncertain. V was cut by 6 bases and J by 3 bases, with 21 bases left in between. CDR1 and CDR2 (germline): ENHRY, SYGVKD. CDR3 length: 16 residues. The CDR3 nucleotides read TGTGCCATCAGCCCAAGCCCAAACCAAAATGACTACGAGCAGTACTTC. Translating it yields CAISPSPNQNDYEQYF.

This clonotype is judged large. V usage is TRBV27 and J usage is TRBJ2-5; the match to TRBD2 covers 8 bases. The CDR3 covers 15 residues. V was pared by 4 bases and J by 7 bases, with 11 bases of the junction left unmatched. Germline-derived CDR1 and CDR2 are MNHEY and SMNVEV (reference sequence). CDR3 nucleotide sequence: TGTGCCAGCAGTTCGACTCCGGGGGGGTTTGTGACCCAGTACTTC. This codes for CASSSTPGGFVTQYF.

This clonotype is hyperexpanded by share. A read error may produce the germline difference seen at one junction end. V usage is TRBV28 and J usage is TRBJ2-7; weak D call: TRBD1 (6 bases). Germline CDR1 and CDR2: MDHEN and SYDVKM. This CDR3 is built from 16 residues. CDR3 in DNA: TGTGCCAGCAGCCCTACCCCCAAACCTGACAGGATTACTTTGGACTTC. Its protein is CASSPTPKPDRITLDF.

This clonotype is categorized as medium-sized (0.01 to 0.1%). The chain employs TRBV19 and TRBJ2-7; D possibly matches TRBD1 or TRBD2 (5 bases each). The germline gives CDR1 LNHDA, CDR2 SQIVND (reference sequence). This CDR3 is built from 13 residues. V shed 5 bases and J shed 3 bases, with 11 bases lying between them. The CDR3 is CASSEGRGYEQYF. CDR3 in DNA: TGTGCCAGTAGTGAGGGGAGAGGCTACGAGCAGTACTTC.

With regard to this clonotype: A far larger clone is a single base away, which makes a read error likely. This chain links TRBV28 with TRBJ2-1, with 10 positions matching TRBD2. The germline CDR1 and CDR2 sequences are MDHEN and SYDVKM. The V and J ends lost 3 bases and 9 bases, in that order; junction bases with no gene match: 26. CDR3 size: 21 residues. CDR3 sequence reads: CASSLPSPIAGGAQWRGEQFF. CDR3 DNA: TGTGCCAGCAGTTTGCCTTCTCCAATAGCGGGAGGAGCCCAGTGGAGGGGTGAGCAGTTCTTC.

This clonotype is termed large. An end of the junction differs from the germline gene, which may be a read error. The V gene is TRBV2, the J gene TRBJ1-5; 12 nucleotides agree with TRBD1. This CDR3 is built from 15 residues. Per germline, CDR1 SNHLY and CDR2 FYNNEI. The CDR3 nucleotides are TGTGCCAGCAGGGAAGGGACAGGGGGCTTTCAGCCCCAGCATTTT. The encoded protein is CASREGTGGFQPQHF.

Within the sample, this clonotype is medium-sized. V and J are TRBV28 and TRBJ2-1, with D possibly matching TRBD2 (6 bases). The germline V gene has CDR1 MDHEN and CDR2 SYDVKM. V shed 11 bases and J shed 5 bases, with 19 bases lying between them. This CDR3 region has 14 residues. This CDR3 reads CAASGVEGDNEQFF. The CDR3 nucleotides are TGTGCCGCTTCGGGGGTAGAAGGGGACAATGAGCAGTTCTTC.

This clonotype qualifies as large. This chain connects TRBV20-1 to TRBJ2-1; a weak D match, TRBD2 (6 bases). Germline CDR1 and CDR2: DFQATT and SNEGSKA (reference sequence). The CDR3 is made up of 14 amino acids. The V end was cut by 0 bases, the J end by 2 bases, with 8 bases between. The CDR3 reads CSARDWGAYNEQFF. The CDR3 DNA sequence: TGCAGTGCTAGAGATTGGGGGGCCTACAATGAGCAGTTCTTC.

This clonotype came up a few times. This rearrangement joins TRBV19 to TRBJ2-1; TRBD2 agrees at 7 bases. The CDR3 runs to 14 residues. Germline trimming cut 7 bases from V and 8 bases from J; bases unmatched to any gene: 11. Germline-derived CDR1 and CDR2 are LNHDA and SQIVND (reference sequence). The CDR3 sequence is CASKPARETDEQFF. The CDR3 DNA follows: TGTGCCAGTAAACCAGCGCGGGAGACGGATGAGCAGTTCTTC.

The CDR3, as DNA: TGCAGCGTTGAATACGCAACTAATGAAAAACTGTTTTTT. Its translation: CSVEYATNEKLFF. The chain joins TRBV29-1 to TRBJ1-4; D gene ambiguous. Germline CDR1 and CDR2: SQVTM and ANQGSEA. V was trimmed by 2 bases and J by 0 bases, leaving 4 bases between them. The CDR3 sequence is 13 residues long.

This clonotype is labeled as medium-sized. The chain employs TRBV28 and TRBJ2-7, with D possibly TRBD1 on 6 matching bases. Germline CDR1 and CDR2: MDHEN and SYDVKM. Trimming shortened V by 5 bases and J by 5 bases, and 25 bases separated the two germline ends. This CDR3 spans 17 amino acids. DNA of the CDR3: TGTGCCAGCAGTACAGGAGTACACAGGGCCCGCGAAGACGAGCAGTACTTC. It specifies CASSTGVHRAREDEQYF.

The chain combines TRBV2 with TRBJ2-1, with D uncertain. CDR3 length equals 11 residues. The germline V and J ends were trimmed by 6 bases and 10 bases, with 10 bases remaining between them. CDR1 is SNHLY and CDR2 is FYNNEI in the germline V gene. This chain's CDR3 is CASSSGWEQFF. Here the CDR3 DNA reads TGTGCCAGCAGCTCCGGTTGGGAGCAGTTCTTC.

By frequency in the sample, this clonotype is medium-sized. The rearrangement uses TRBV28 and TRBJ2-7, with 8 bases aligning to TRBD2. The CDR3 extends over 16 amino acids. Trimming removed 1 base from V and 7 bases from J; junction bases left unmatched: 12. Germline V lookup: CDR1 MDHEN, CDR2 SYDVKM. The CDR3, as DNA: TGTGCCAGCAGTTTATCTTCCGGGACTAGTCCTAAGGAGCAGTACTTC. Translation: CASSLSSGTSPKEQYF.

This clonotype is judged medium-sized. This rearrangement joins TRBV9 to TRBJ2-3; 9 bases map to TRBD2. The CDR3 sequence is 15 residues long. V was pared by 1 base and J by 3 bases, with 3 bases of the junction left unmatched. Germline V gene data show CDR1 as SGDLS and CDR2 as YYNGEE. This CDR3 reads CASSVLAGPTDTQYF. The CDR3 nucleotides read TGTGCCAGCAGCGTACTAGCGGGGCCTACAGATACGCAGTATTTT.

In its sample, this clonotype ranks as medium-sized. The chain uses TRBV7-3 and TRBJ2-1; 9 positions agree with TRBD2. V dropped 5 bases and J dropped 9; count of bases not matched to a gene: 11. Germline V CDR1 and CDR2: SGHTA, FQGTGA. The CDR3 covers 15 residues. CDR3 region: CASSRLAGGVGEQFF. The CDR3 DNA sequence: TGTGCCAGCAGCCGACTGGCGGGAGGGGTAGGTGAGCAGTTCTTC.

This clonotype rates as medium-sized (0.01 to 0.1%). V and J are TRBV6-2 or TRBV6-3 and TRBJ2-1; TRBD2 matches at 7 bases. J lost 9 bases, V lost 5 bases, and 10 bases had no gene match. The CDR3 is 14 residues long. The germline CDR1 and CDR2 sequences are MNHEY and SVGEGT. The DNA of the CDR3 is TGTGCCAGCAGTACTGGGACTATTACCGGTGAGCAGTTCTTC. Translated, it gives CASSTGTITGEQFF.

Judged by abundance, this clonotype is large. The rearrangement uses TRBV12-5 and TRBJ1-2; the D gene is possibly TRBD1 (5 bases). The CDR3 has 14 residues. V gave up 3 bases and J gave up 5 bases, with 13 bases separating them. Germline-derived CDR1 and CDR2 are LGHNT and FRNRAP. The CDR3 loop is CASGFGGTSYGYTF. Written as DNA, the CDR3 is TGTGCTAGTGGTTTTGGCGGGACCTCATATGGCTACACCTTC.

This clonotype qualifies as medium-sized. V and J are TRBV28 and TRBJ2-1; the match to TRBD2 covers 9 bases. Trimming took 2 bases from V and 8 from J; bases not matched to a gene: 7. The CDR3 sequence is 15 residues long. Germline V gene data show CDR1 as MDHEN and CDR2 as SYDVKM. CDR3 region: CASSLGLAGFDEQFF. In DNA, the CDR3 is TGTGCCAGCAGTTTAGGGCTAGCGGGATTCGATGAGCAGTTCTTC.

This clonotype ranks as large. The CDR3 DNA is TGCAGTGCTAGACCCCCTGGACTAGCGGGAGGTACCACTAGCACAGATACGCAGTATTTT. The encoded protein is CSARPPGLAGGTTSTDTQYF. The rearrangement uses TRBV20-1 and TRBJ2-3; 14 positions agree with TRBD2. After removal of 2 bases from V and 0 bases from J, the junction contained 13 bases not matched to a gene. The germline V gene has CDR1 DFQATT and CDR2 SNEGSKA (reference sequence). The CDR3 length is 20 residues.